A selection of T cell receptor beta chains follows, all from one sample in a study of blood T cells in healthy people across ages. TCRdb processed the 5' RACE reads anew with MiXCR; each CDR3 protein has one entry. This table has about 1.4 million distinct CDR3 sequences, 55% to 75% appearing once. Sample: blood. The receptors were sampled from a man younger than 35 in good health. Each CDR3 is given with its conserved first and last residue. The D gene is left open where the match is weak. Some rows mark clone size as missing; the rest say once, few, many or name a class of expanded clone.

V gene	clone size	J gene	D gene	CDR3 protein	CDR3 DNA
TRBV12-3/TRBV12-4	few	TRBJ1-5	-	CASSLTRPHQPQHF	TGTGCCAGCAGTTTAACTCGTCCCCATCAGCCCCAGCATTTT
TRBV5-5	few	TRBJ2-4	TRBD2	CASSYGLAGSAWSRDIQYF	TGTGCCAGCAGCTACGGACTAGCGGGATCGGCCTGGAGTAGGGACATTCAGTACTTC
TRBV11-3	-	TRBJ2-3	TRBD1	CASSPDRGGDTQYF	TGTGCCAGCAGCCCGGACAGGGGTGGCGATACGCAGTATTTT
TRBV6-5	few	TRBJ2-1	-	CASSSGISYNEQFF	TGTGCCAGCAGTTCGGGGATCTCCTACAATGAGCAGTTCTTC
TRBV20-1	once	TRBJ2-1	-	CSVGWSSYNEQFF	TGCAGTGTCGGCTGGAGCTCCTACAATGAGCAGTTCTTC
TRBV9	-	TRBJ2-1	-	CASSVEGTREQFF	TGTGCCAGCAGCGTAGAGGGGACTCGGGAGCAGTTCTTC
TRBV28	-	TRBJ1-2	TRBD1	CASSFPPGGPSYGYTF	TGTGCCAGCAGTTTCCCCCCAGGGGGCCCTTCCTATGGCTACACCTTC
TRBV20-1	few	TRBJ2-7	TRBD1	CSARTGVHEQYF	TGCAGTGCTAGGACAGGGGTCCACGAGCAGTACTTC
TRBV27	-	TRBJ1-2	-	CASSYLPGSLRGYTF	TGTGCCAGCAGTTACTTGCCAGGGTCCCTTCGTGGCTACACCTTC
TRBV4-1	-	TRBJ1-2	TRBD1	CASSAPGQRGYTF	TGCGCCAGCAGCGCACCGGGACAGCGTGGCTACACCTTC
TRBV4-1	few	TRBJ2-1	-	CASSPAADEQFF	TGCGCCAGCAGCCCTGCCGCGGATGAGCAGTTCTTC
TRBV5-1	-	TRBJ2-6	-	CASSFTGRPSSGANVLTF	TGCGCCAGCAGCTTCACAGGGCGCCCCTCCTCTGGGGCCAACGTCCTGACTTTC
TRBV10-3	-	TRBJ1-6	-	CAIPPPYCSPLHF	TGTGCCATCCCTCCCCCCTATTGTTCACCCCTCCACTTT
TRBV4-3	-	TRBJ2-7	-	CASSQSEGETYEQYF	TGCGCCAGCAGCCAATCTGAGGGGGAGACCTACGAGCAGTACTTC
TRBV6-5	-	TRBJ2-7	-	CASSYQQGYEQYF	TGTGCCAGCAGTTACCAACAGGGCTACGAGCAGTACTTC
TRBV4-1	many	TRBJ2-7	-	CASSQVPGTYEQYF	TGCGCCAGCAGCCAAGTTCCAGGGACCTACGAGCAGTACTTC
TRBV7-2	-	TRBJ1-2	TRBD1	CASSPNRDSGYTF	TGTGCCAGCAGCCCTAACCGGGACAGTGGCTACACCTTC
TRBV4-2	-	TRBJ2-7	-	CASSHGRDRTPNEQYF	TGTGCCAGCAGCCATGGCCGGGACCGAACGCCGAACGAGCAGTACTTC
TRBV6-5	few	TRBJ1-2	TRBD1	CASSEDRGSGYTF	TGTGCCAGCAGCGAAGACAGGGGTAGTGGCTACACCTTC
TRBV6-5	-	TRBJ2-1	TRBD1	CASSRTTGVYGQFF	TGTGCCAGCAGTCGAACGACAGGGGTCTATGGGCAGTTCTTC
TRBV27	-	TRBJ2-3	TRBD2	CASSPLTSGGPSDTQYF	TGTGCCAGCAGCCCTCTGACTAGCGGGGGTCCATCAGATACGCAGTATTTT
TRBV7-8	-	TRBJ2-2	-	CASSLLTIPGELFF	TGTGCCAGCAGCTTACTGACTATTCCCGGGGAGCTGTTTTTT
TRBV4-2	few	TRBJ2-7	-	CASSPTGGRYEQYF	TGTGCCAGCAGCCCGACAGGCGGCCGTTACGAGCAGTACTTC
TRBV4-2	-	TRBJ2-5	-	CASSQRARQETQYF	TGTGCCAGCAGCCAGCGGGCAAGACAAGAGACCCAGTACTTC
TRBV7-2	-	TRBJ1-2	-	CARSLVSGPYGYTF	TGTGCCAGGAGCTTAGTATCAGGGCCCTATGGCTACACCTTC
TRBV11-2	-	TRBJ2-7	-	CASFPTLDSFYEQYF	TGTGCCAGCTTTCCTACCCTGGACAGCTTCTACGAGCAGTACTTC
TRBV29-1	-	TRBJ1-2	-	CSAPDGGYGYTF	TGCAGCGCGCCGGACGGCGGATATGGCTACACCTTC
TRBV28	-	TRBJ2-1	-	CASRRQLGNEQFF	TGTGCCAGCCGCCGACAATTGGGCAATGAGCAGTTCTTC
TRBV4-1	-	TRBJ1-2	-	CASSQDGQDGYTF	TGCGCCAGCAGCCAAGACGGGCAGGATGGCTACACCTTC
TRBV12-3/TRBV12-4	-	TRBJ2-3	TRBD2	CASSLLTSGTDTQYF	TGTGCCAGCAGTTTACTTACTAGCGGGACAGATACGCAGTATTTT
TRBV24-1	-	TRBJ2-2	-	CATRGTRGMTGELFF	TGTGCCACCAGAGGGACACGAGGAATGACCGGGGAGCTGTTTTTT
TRBV4-1	-	TRBJ2-7	-	CASSQGDVDSLSYEQYF	TGCGCCAGCAGCCAAGGCGACGTGGACAGCCTCTCCTACGAGCAGTACTTC